Each of the 32 T cell receptor beta chains below was sequenced from the same sample in a study of persistence of HIV-infected CD4 T cells. This was the immunoSEQ version 4 assay in survey mode. Profiled with immunoSEQ multiplex PCR; TCRdb holds only in-frame clones, not every one. The data show roughly 20,000 clones, less than 65% seen once. Cells were stimulated with CMV-infected fibroblast lysates at 8.5 to 10 ug/mL. Responding CD4+ T cells were sorted by upregulation of both CD40 ligand and CD69. These receptors' targets are unknown. The input for sequencing was CD4+ T cells sorted from PBMCs after roughly 18-hour stimulation, taken from a patient who received antiretroviral therapy. The receptors were gathered from an adult woman with HIV who was CMV-seropositive.

The chain combines TRBV5-1 with TRBJ1-2, with 8 nucleotides matching TRBD1. The CDR3 has 15 residues. CDR1 is SGHRS and CDR2 is YFSETQ in the germline V gene. V shed 0 bases and J 6 bases; nucleotides not matched to a gene: 7. This CDR3 is CASSLAAGQVDGYTF. CDR3 sequence (DNA): TGCGCCAGCAGCTTGGCGGCGGGACAGGTGGATGGCTACACCTTC.

This clone was recorded a few times. The rearrangement joins TRBV29-1 to TRBJ1-2; D not resolved. The V and J ends lost 0 bases and 6 bases respectively, with 11 bases between them. From germline, CDR1 is SQVTM and CDR2 ANQGSEA. The length of the CDR3 is 13 residues. This CDR3 reads CSVEESNGHGYTF. Here the CDR3 DNA reads TGCAGCGTTGAAGAAAGTAACGGGCATGGCTACACCTTC.

This chain uses TRBV5-1 with TRBJ2-7; 7 nucleotides match TRBD1. Germline V gene lookup returns CDR1 SGHRS and CDR2 YFSETQ. The CDR3 loop spans 13 amino acids. V shed 3 bases and J 7 bases; nucleotides not matched to a gene: 7. In DNA form, the CDR3 reads TGCGCCAGCAGCTGGAGACAGGGAAGTGAGCAGTACTTC. Translating it yields CASSWRQGSEQYF.

The chain has TRBV5-1 and TRBJ2-3; D is perhaps TRBD2 (6 bases). Germline V gene data show CDR1 as SGHRS and CDR2 as YFSETQ. The CDR3 consists of 16 residues. The V gene lost 4 bases and the J gene lost 0 bases, with 15 bases spanning the gap. As DNA, the CDR3 is TGCGCCAGCAGCCTGGAGGGGTACTCTAGCACAGATACGCAGTATTTT. Translating it yields CASSLEGYSSTDTQYF.

CDR3 sequence: CASSTSNTGELFF. CDR3 nucleotide sequence: TGTGCCAGCAGCACCTCGAACACCGGGGAGCTGTTTTTT. The J gene is TRBJ2-2, the V gene TRBV7-3, with no clear D. CDR3 length: 13 residues. Trimming pared 5 bases from V and 0 bases from J, leaving 4 bases between. CDR1 and CDR2 (germline): SGHTA, FQGTGA.

This clone was observed a handful of times. The chain joins TRBV2 to TRBJ1-1, with no clear D. The germline CDR1 and CDR2 sequences are SNHLY and FYNNEI. The CDR3 length is 10 residues. The ends were cut back, 4 bases at V and 7 bases at J, with 4 bases in the middle. DNA of the CDR3: TGTGCCAGCAGTGTGTATGAAGCTTTCTTT. The encoded protein is CASSVYEAFF. Combining the CDR3 with reference TRBV2 and TRBJ1-1 gives the whole variable domain EPEVTQTPSHQVTQMGQEVILRCVPISNHLYFYWYRQILGQKVEFLVSFYNNEISEKSEIFDDQFSVERPDGSNFTLKIRSTKLEDSAMYFCASSVYEAFFGQGTRLTVV.

Sample share makes this clone medium-sized. The chain uses TRBV19 and TRBJ1-1; D is uncertain. Germline V CDR1 and CDR2: LNHDA, SQIVND (reference sequence). The V end was cut by 7 bases, the J end by 0 bases, with 18 bases between. The CDR3 runs 16 residues. CDR3 sequence reads: CASIKDGFRLNTEAFF. DNA of the CDR3: TGTGCCAGTATCAAAGACGGCTTTCGCTTGAACACTGAAGCTTTCTTT.

Regarding this clone: The same CDR3 also results from other DNA sequences found in this sample. The chain employs TRBV24-1 and TRBJ2-1; possible D gene TRBD1, 6 bases. The CDR3 runs to 14 residues. Germline values: CDR1 KGHDR, CDR2 SFDVKD. V was trimmed by 1 base and J by 4 bases, leaving 7 bases between them. CDR3 residues: CATSDLGGYNEQFF. CDR3 nucleotide sequence: TGTGCCACCAGTGATTTAGGGGGTTACAATGAGCAGTTCTTC.

This chain links TRBV6-5 with TRBJ1-6; D ambiguous. This CDR3 comprises 12 residues. In germline, CDR1 is MNHEY, CDR2 SVGAGI. Trimming pared 4 bases from V and 3 bases from J, leaving 1 base between. The CDR3 DNA reads TGTGCCAGCAGTTTCTATAATTCACCCCTCCACTTT. This sequence encodes CASSFYNSPLHF.

For this clone: This sample includes further DNA sequences coding for the same CDR3. The V call is TRBV19, the J call TRBJ1-2; maybe TRBD1 (6 bases). Germline CDR1 and CDR2: LNHDA and SQIVND (reference sequence). The CDR3 loop spans 12 amino acids. Between the trimmed V and J ends, which lost 3 bases and 7 bases, there was a span of 9 bases. CDR3 DNA sequence: TGTGCCAGTAGTATCGGGGGCTCTGGCTACACCTTC. It specifies CASSIGGSGYTF.

The genes are TRBV6-5 and TRBJ1-5; no clear D gene. Germline V gene sequence: CDR1 MNHEY, CDR2 SVGAGI. Trimming removed 5 bases at V and 1 base at J, with 9 bases between. The length of the CDR3 is 14 residues. The CDR3, as DNA: TGTGCCAGCAGTCGTTGGGAAAGCAATCAGCCCCAGCATTTT. Protein sequence: CASSRWESNQPQHF.

By its share, this clone is medium-sized. In DNA, the CDR3 is TGTGCCAGTAGGCACAGGGATGGCACTGAAGCTTTCTTT. This gives the protein CASRHRDGTEAFF. The gene calls are TRBV19 and TRBJ1-1, with D possibly being TRBD1 (6 bases). CDR1 is LNHDA, CDR2 SQIVND, per germline (reference sequence). The CDR3 is 13 amino acids. Trimming pared 6 bases from V and 4 bases from J, leaving 12 bases between.

This clone showed up just a few times. The chain employs TRBV7-2 and TRBJ2-1, with D tentatively TRBD2 (7 bases). The germline V gene encodes CDR1 SGHTA and CDR2 FQGNSA. The CDR3 is made up of 15 amino acids. Trimming left V 5 bases short and J 5 bases short, with 16 bases between. CDR3 residues: CASSLVGGGNNEQFF. CDR3 in DNA: TGTGCCAGCAGCCTGGTGGGCGGGGGCAACAATGAGCAGTTCTTC.

V usage is TRBV7-9 and J usage is TRBJ2-3, with TRBD2 matching over 9 bases. CDR3 size: 15 residues. The V gene's germline CDR1 is SEHNR and CDR2 FQNEAQ (reference sequence). J gave up 4 bases and V 0 bases, and 2 bases lay outside the gene matches. CDR3 region: CASSLASGGPDTQYF. The CDR3 nucleotides are TGTGCCAGCAGCTTAGCCAGCGGGGGGCCAGATACGCAGTATTTT. Supplemented by reference TRBV7-9 and TRBJ2-3, the full variable domain reads DTGVSQNPRHKITKRGQNVTFRCDPISEHNRLYWYRQTLGQGPEFLTYFQNEAQLEKSRLLSDRFSAERPKGSFSTLEIQRTEQGDSAMYLCASSLASGGPDTQYFGPGTRLTVL.

The chain uses TRBV6-5 and TRBJ2-5; the match to TRBD2 covers 10 bases. The germline gives CDR1 MNHEY, CDR2 SVGAGI. The CDR3 spans 16 residues. After removal of 2 bases from V and 7 bases from J, the junction contained 10 bases not matched to a gene. CDR3 sequence: CASSYLALAGGGTQYF. CDR3 nucleotide sequence: TGTGCCAGCAGTTACCTCGCATTAGCGGGGGGAGGGACCCAGTACTTC.

This chain joins TRBV10-2 and TRBJ1-6; D is unresolved. The germline V gene has CDR1 WSHSY and CDR2 SAAADI. V lost 8 bases, J lost 5 bases, and 10 bases lay in between. This CDR3 contains 13 residues. This chain's CDR3 is CASLRGDNSPLHF. CDR3 DNA sequence: TGCGCCAGCCTACGGGGAGATAATTCACCCCTCCACTTT.

In this sample, this clone is medium-sized. V gene TRBV19 combines with J gene TRBJ2-5; D gene uncertain. The CDR3 sequence is 14 residues long. Germline-derived CDR1 and CDR2 are LNHDA and SQIVND (reference sequence). The ends were cut back, 8 bases at V and 4 bases at J, with 17 bases in the middle. As DNA, the CDR3 is TGTGCCAGTGCTCGACGGACCGGCGGAGAGACCCAGTACTTC. Translated, it gives CASARRTGGETQYF. The full variable domain, in which reference TRBV19 and TRBJ2-5 provide the parts outside the CDR3, is DGGITQSPKYLFRKEGQNVTLSCEQNLNHDAMYWYRQDPGQGLRLIYYSQIVNDFQKGDIAEGYSVSREKKESFPLTVTSAQKNPTAFYLCASARRTGGETQYFGPGTRLLVL.

This chain uses TRBV30 with TRBJ1-5; D is perhaps TRBD1 (5 bases). This CDR3 spans 15 amino acids. The V end was cut by 5 bases, the J end by 0 bases, with 14 bases between. Germline values: CDR1 GTSNPN, CDR2 SVGIG (reference sequence). As DNA, the CDR3 is TGTGCCTGGGGGAAAAGACAGATTAGCAATCAGCCCCAGCATTTT. Residues: CAWGKRQISNQPQHF.

The DNA for the CDR3 is TGTGCCAGCAGCTTCGGGGCTGGGATTGAAAAACTGTTTTTT. The encoded protein is CASSFGAGIEKLFF. V and J are TRBV5-6 and TRBJ1-4, with D maybe TRBD1 (5 bases). Germline V CDR1 and CDR2: SGHDT, YYEEEE. This CDR3 has 14 residues. With 2 bases removed from V and 7 bases from J, the gap between germline ends came to 12 bases.

This clone occurred a few times. The V and J genes are TRBV19 and TRBJ1-4; D unresolved. Trimming took 7 bases from V and 5 from J, leaving 17 bases between them. The germline CDR1 and CDR2 sequences are LNHDA and SQIVND (reference sequence). The CDR3 sequence is 15 residues long. CDR3: CASTLSGLRNEKLFF. The CDR3 DNA sequence: TGTGCCAGTACCCTAAGTGGACTACGCAATGAAAAACTGTTTTTT.

In nucleotides, the CDR3 is TGTGCCAGCAGCGGAACAGGTTCCCACTATGGCTACACCTTC. Its translation is CASSGTGSHYGYTF. The chain is built from TRBV7-2 and TRBJ1-2, with D perhaps TRBD1 (5 bases). The CDR3 covers 14 residues. Deletions cut 5 bases from V and 3 bases from J, with 13 bases between. The germline V gene encodes CDR1 SGHTA and CDR2 FQGNSA.

This clone was seen only a few times. The V call is TRBV3-1 (or the pseudogene TRBV3-2), the J call TRBJ1-4, with TRBD1 identical over 8 bases. Germline CDR1 LGHDT, CDR2 YNNKEL (reference sequence). The CDR3 totals 13 residues. Trimming at V came to 4 bases and at J to 8 bases, leaving 3 bases not matched to a gene. In nucleotides, the CDR3 is TGTGCCAGCAGCCCTGGGACAGGAGAAAAACTGTTTTTT. Its protein product is CASSPGTGEKLFF.

This clone was recorded a few times. The rearrangement uses TRBV5-1 and TRBJ1-4, with 8 positions matching TRBD1. The CDR3 contains 15 residues. Germline CDR1 is SGHRS and CDR2 is YFSETQ. J gave up 10 bases and V 4 bases, and 12 bases lay outside the gene matches. The CDR3 DNA reads as TGCGCCAGCAGCCCAACAGACAGGGGTGGAAGAAAACTGTTTTTT. Translating gives CASSPTDRGGRKLFF.

The CDR3 loop reads CASSWDRGTDTQYF. As DNA, the CDR3 is TGTGCCAGCAGTTGGGACCGCGGGACAGATACGCAGTATTTT. This sequence joins TRBV6-6 and TRBJ2-3; the D call may be TRBD1 or TRBD2 (5 bases each). V dropped 4 bases and J dropped 3 bases, with 11 bases sitting between them. From germline, CDR1 is MNHNY and CDR2 SVGAGI (reference sequence). The CDR3 totals 14 residues.

The chain employs TRBV19 and TRBJ2-2; TRBD1 matches at 10 bases. Germline trimming cut 6 bases from V and 5 bases from J; bases unmatched to any gene: 3. The germline gives CDR1 LNHDA, CDR2 SQIVND (reference sequence). The CDR3 consists of 14 residues. This chain's CDR3 is CASRGQGSTGELFF. Written as DNA, the CDR3 is TGTGCCAGTAGGGGACAGGGGAGTACCGGGGAGCTGTTTTTT.

Points on this clone: One end of the junction is discordant with germline, which a read error may explain. V gene TRBV18 combines with J gene TRBJ2-1; 8 bases agree with TRBD2. CDR1 is KGHSH and CDR2 is LQKENI in the germline V gene. This CDR3 spans 12 amino acids. In DNA, the CDR3 is TGTGCCAGCTCACAGAGGACTAGCAGCCCTGTCTTC. Translating gives CASSQRTSSPVF.

This clone was observed a few times. The rearrangement uses TRBV7-9 and TRBJ2-7, with D tentatively TRBD1 (6 bases). Germline-derived CDR1 and CDR2 are SEHNR and FQNEAQ (reference sequence). The CDR3 runs to 17 residues. Trimming took 1 base from V and 0 from J, leaving 16 bases between them. CDR3 nucleotides: TGTGCCAGCAGCTTAGTGGTGGGGGCGCGCCCCTCCTACGAGCAGTACTTC. This codes for CASSLVVGARPSYEQYF.

About this clone: A read error may account for a junction end that differs from germline. The gene calls are TRBV7-7 and TRBJ2-5; possible D gene TRBD2, 6 bases. This CDR3 has 14 amino acids. The germline V gene has CDR1 SSHAT and CDR2 FNYEAQ (reference sequence). CDR3: CASSLLGGTETQYF. The CDR3 DNA reads as TGTGCTAGCAGCCTCTTAGGAGGGACGGAGACCCAGTACTTC. Variable domain in full (rest from reference TRBV7-7 and TRBJ2-5): GAGVSQSPRYKVTKRGQDVTLRCDPISSHATLYWYQQALGQGPEFLTYFNYEAQPDKSGLPSDRFSAERPEGSISTLTIQRTEQRDSAMYRCASSLLGGTETQYFGPGTRLLVL.

The chain recombines TRBV9 with TRBJ1-3; 7 nucleotides match TRBD1. Germline V gene sequence: CDR1 SGDLS, CDR2 YYNGEE. The CDR3 extends over 13 amino acids. V shed 5 bases, J shed 7 bases, and the junction held 6 bases outside the gene matches. CDR3 in amino acids: CASRDDRENTIYF. CDR3 in DNA: TGTGCCAGCAGGGATGACAGGGAGAACACCATATATTTT.

This clone has a handful of counts. The chain recombines TRBV30 with TRBJ1-1; D perhaps matches TRBD1 (6 bases). The CDR3 runs 14 residues. Trimming left V 0 bases short and J 0 bases short, with 8 bases between. Germline CDR1 is GTSNPN and CDR2 is SVGIG (reference sequence). CDR3 protein: CAWSVGHMNTEAFF. The CDR3 nucleotides are TGTGCCTGGAGTGTGGGACATATGAACACTGAAGCTTTCTTT.

The chain combines TRBV19 with TRBJ1-2; TRBD1 matches at 9 bases. The V gene end was trimmed by 6 bases and the J gene end by 2 bases; junction bases not matched to a gene: 4. This CDR3 region has 14 residues. Germline V gene sequence: CDR1 LNHDA, CDR2 SQIVND (reference sequence). The CDR3 reads CASRPDRGNYGYTF. The CDR3 DNA follows: TGTGCCAGTAGGCCGGACAGGGGCAACTATGGCTACACCTTC.

The rearrangement links TRBV9 to TRBJ2-7; D not certain. V was pared by 4 bases and J by 3 bases, with 14 bases between. The CDR3 loop spans 14 amino acids. Germline V gene data show CDR1 as SGDLS and CDR2 as YYNGEE. The CDR3 loop reads CASSLFTPGYEQYV. The CDR3 nucleotides read TGTGCCAGCAGCCTATTCACCCCCGGCTACGAGCAGTACGTC.